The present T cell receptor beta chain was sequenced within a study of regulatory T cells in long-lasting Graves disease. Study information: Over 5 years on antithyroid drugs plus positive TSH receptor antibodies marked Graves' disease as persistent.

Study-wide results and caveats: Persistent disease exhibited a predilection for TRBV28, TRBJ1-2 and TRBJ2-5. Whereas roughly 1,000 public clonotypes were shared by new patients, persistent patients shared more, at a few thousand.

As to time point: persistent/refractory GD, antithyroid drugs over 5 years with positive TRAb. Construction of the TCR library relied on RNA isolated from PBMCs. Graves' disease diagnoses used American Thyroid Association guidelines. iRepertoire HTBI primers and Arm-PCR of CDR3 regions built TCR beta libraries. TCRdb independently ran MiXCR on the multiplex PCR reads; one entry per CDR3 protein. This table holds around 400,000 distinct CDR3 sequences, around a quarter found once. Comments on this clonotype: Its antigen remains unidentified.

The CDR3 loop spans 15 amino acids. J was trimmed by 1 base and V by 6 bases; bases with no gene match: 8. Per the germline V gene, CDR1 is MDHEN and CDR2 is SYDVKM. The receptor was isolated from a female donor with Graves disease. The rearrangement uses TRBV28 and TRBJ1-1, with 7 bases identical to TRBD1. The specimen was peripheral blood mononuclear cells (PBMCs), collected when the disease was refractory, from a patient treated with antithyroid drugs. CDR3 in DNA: TGTGCCAGCAGGGGGGGGGACAGTAAGAACACTGAAGCTTTCTTT. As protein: CASRGGDSKNTEAFF.